This T cell receptor (beta chain) originates from a study of shared clonotypes between healthy human individuals. Study conclusions and caveats: Memory subsets had estimated richness that was generally smaller than that of naive subsets. Clonotype sharing levels among donors were expected to vary with sequencing depth.

CD4+ cell separation produced CD45RA+ naive and CD45RA-negative memory subsets. Germline CDR1 is ENHRY and CDR2 is SYGVKD. The V end lost 7 bases, the J end lost 0 bases, and 14 bases lay between the germline ends. The CDR3 has 15 amino acids. In regard to this clone: Its antigen is unidentified.

Genomic DNA per cell subset filled all wells of several immunoSEQ plates. Clones were read by immunoSEQ multiplex PCR, and TCRdb kept only the in-frame ones, dropping some. Of roughly 640,000 clones listed, 97% were seen once; the top ten hold around 0.058%. The clonotype originates from a woman between 25 and 40 years old in good health. The chain is built from TRBV10-3 and TRBJ2-3, with D perhaps matching TRBD1 or TRBD2 (5 bases each). Source material: naive CD4+ T cells sorted from blood. Subset specified: CD45RA+ positively selected. CDR3 nucleotide sequence: TGTGCCATCAACCGAGTGGGGGATAGCACAGATACGCAGTATTTT. It codes for CAINRVGDSTDTQYF.